Below are 22 T cell receptor beta chains sequenced from a single sample in a study of blood T cells in healthy people across ages. The second PCR ran roughly 6 to 11 cycles with a sample-barcoded 5' primer and J-beta primers. TCRdb independently ran MiXCR on the 5' RACE reads; one entry per CDR3 protein. The top ten hold roughly 24% of the sample, which has over 1,500,000 distinct CDR3 sequences, roughly two fifths seen once. Sequenced sample: blood. These receptors all come from a human donor in good health.

The chain recombines TRBV4-1 with TRBJ1-2; D is unresolved. Looked up from germline, CDR1 is MGHRA and CDR2 is YSYEKL. Trimming took 3 bases from V and 3 from J, leaving 11 bases between them. This CDR3 comprises 14 residues. CDR3 sequence reads: CASSHYDIDYGYTF. The CDR3 nucleotides read TGCGCCAGCAGCCATTATGACATCGACTATGGCTACACCTTC.

CDR3 sequence: CSALDRVGGNQPQHF. The CDR3 nucleotides read TGCAGTGCTTTAGACAGGGTTGGCGGCAATCAGCCCCAGCATTTT. V usage is TRBV20-1 and J usage is TRBJ1-5; TRBD1 matches 7 bases. Germline V CDR1 and CDR2: DFQATT, SNEGSKA (reference sequence). Trimming removed 5 bases from V and 2 bases from J; junction bases left unmatched: 9. The CDR3 loop spans 15 amino acids.

The rearrangement links TRBV12-3 or TRBV12-4 to TRBJ2-3; D unclear. Trimming left V 8 bases short and J 2 bases short, with 14 bases between. The CDR3 contains 14 residues. CDR3 DNA: TGTGCCAGCGGTTCGCAGGATTTCACAGATACGCAGTATTTT. This gives the protein CASGSQDFTDTQYF.

The rearrangement links TRBV6-2 or TRBV6-3 to TRBJ2-7, with D uncertain. The CDR3 has 13 amino acids. Between the trimmed V and J ends, which lost 2 bases and 11 bases, there was a span of 16 bases. Germline V lookup: CDR1 MNHEY, CDR2 SVGEGT. CDR3 protein: CASSYLSGSAEYF. CDR3 nucleotides: TGTGCCAGCAGTTACCTGTCCGGGTCGGCGGAGTACTTC.

The V and J genes are TRBV5-1 and TRBJ2-5; 12 bases match TRBD2. CDR1 is SGHRS, CDR2 YFSETQ, per germline. The V segment lost 2 bases and the J segment 2 bases; nucleotides outside the gene matches: 7. The CDR3 is made up of 17 amino acids. The CDR3 DNA reads as TGCGCCAGCAGCTTACCCGAGACTAGCGGGGGTCAAGAGACCCAGTACTTC. Amino acid sequence: CASSLPETSGGQETQYF.

This chain links TRBV4-2 with TRBJ2-7; 8 nucleotides match TRBD1. The CDR3 is 14 residues long. V gave up 3 bases and J gave up 5 bases; unmatched junction bases: 6. Per the germline V gene, CDR1 is LGHNA and CDR2 is YNFKEQ. CDR3 loop: CASSQGTGCNEQYF. As DNA, the CDR3 is TGTGCCAGCAGCCAGGGGACAGGTTGCAACGAGCAGTACTTC.

J is TRBJ2-5 and V is TRBV7-2; the D gene is possibly TRBD1 (6 bases). The CDR3 loop spans 11 amino acids. CDR1 and CDR2 from the germline V gene are SGHTA and FQGNSA. V lost 11 bases and J 3 bases, leaving 10 bases between the germline ends. The CDR3 sequence is CAPRTEETQYF. The CDR3 coding sequence is TGTGCCCCCCGGACAGAAGAGACCCAGTACTTC.

This chain uses TRBV27 with TRBJ1-5; no clear D. The V and J ends lost 3 bases and 6 bases respectively, with 12 bases between them. The CDR3 loop spans 14 amino acids. CDR1 MNHEY and CDR2 SMNVEV come from the germline V gene (reference sequence). The CDR3 loop is CASSFTAAGQPQHF. As DNA, the CDR3 is TGTGCCAGCAGTTTTACCGCGGCGGGTCAGCCCCAGCATTTT.

The J gene is TRBJ2-5, the V gene TRBV5-1, with D possibly being TRBD2 (6 bases). V was cut by 4 bases and J by 4 bases, with 17 bases left in between. Germline values: CDR1 SGHRS, CDR2 YFSETQ. The CDR3 has 15 residues. DNA for the CDR3: TGCGCCAGCAGCCCCGGGGGAGCTGCCCCAGAGACCCAGTACTTC. Translating it yields CASSPGGAAPETQYF.

The table lists this clonotype with a few counts. The CDR3, as DNA: TGTGCCAGCAGCGCGCTTCAGGGGGCGCATGAGCAGTTCTTC. Its translation: CASSALQGAHEQFF. The chain recombines TRBV2 with TRBJ2-1, with 8 positions matching TRBD1. Germline lookup yields CDR1 SNHLY and CDR2 FYNNEI. The J segment lost 8 bases and the V segment lost 6 bases, leaving 9 bases of the junction unmatched. This CDR3 spans 14 amino acids.

V and J are TRBV20-1 and TRBJ2-3; 7 bases agree with TRBD2. Germline V gene sequence: CDR1 DFQATT, CDR2 SNEGSKA (reference sequence). The CDR3 is made up of 14 amino acids. With 6 bases clipped from V and 0 bases from J, the junction kept 6 bases outside the gene matches. As DNA, the CDR3 is TGCAGTGCCCTAGCGGAATATAGCACAGATACGCAGTATTTT. The encoded protein is CSALAEYSTDTQYF.

This clonotype was observed a single time. This chain's CDR3 is CASSRSYRADTQYF. The CDR3 DNA sequence: TGTGCCAGCAGCCGATCCTACAGGGCAGATACGCAGTATTTT. The rearrangement uses TRBV11-1 and TRBJ2-3, with D maybe TRBD1 (6 bases). The V end lost 5 bases, the J end lost 4 bases, and 13 bases lay between the germline ends. The CDR3 runs 14 residues. Germline lookup yields CDR1 SGHAT and CDR2 FQDESV (reference sequence). Looking up the rest from reference TRBV11-1 and TRBJ2-3 gives the full variable domain: EAEVAQSPRYKITEKSQAVAFWCDPISGHATLYWYRQILGQGPELLVQFQDESVVDDSQLPKDRFSAERLKGVDSTLKIQPAELGDSAMYLCASSRSYRADTQYFGPGTRLTVL.

The V gene is TRBV24-1, the J gene TRBJ1-2; D is undetermined. The V and J ends lost 4 bases and 5 bases respectively, with 16 bases between them. CDR1 is KGHDR and CDR2 is SFDVKD in the germline V gene. This CDR3 spans 15 amino acids. The DNA for the CDR3 is TGTGCCACCAGTGACTCAACCACGAGCCCATATGGCTACACCTTC. As protein: CATSDSTTSPYGYTF.

This clonotype was seen once. The rearrangement joins TRBV21-1 to TRBJ2-7; the table's D call, TRBD1, has no DNA check behind it. TRBV21-1 is termed a pseudogene. The CDR3 totals 13 residues. DNA for the CDR3: TGTGCCAGCAGCAAAGCCGGGCGGGGGCCGCAGTACTTC. Residues: CASSKAGRGPQYF.

Concerning this clonotype itself: A read error may produce the germline difference seen at one junction end. The chain combines TRBV9 with TRBJ1-2; no reliable D call. Germline CDR1 reads SGDLS; CDR2 reads YYNGEE. CDR3 length: 16 amino acids. CDR3 DNA: TGTGTCAGCAGCGTAGCCGGGGTAGGCGTCGTAGGTGGCTACACCTTC. It specifies CVSSVAGVGVVGGYTF.

The V gene is TRBV2, the J gene TRBJ2-3; 7 positions agree with TRBD2. The CDR3 loop spans 13 amino acids. Trimming cost V 8 bases and J 1 base; bases outside gene matches: 3. CDR1 and CDR2 from the germline V gene are SNHLY and FYNNEI. CDR3 protein: CASYGGGTDTQYF. CDR3 DNA sequence: TGTGCCAGCTATGGGGGGGGCACAGATACGCAGTATTTT.

The V and J genes are TRBV29-1 and TRBJ2-1; D gene unclear. The CDR3 loop spans 11 amino acids. V lost 2 bases and J 12 bases, leaving 11 bases between the germline ends. Germline V gives CDR1 SQVTM, CDR2 ANQGSEA. CDR3 sequence: CSVENPSAQFF. In DNA form, the CDR3 reads TGCAGCGTTGAAAACCCCTCCGCGCAGTTCTTC.

There are a few counts of this clonotype. The chain combines TRBV9 with TRBJ2-3; tentative D call: TRBD1 (5 bases). Trimming left V 5 bases short and J 2 bases short, with 15 bases between. Looked up from germline, CDR1 is SGDLS and CDR2 is YYNGEE. This CDR3 is 15 amino acids long. The chain's CDR3 is CASSRQGFITDTQYF. The CDR3 DNA reads TGTGCCAGCAGTCGTCAGGGATTTATCACAGATACGCAGTATTTT.

This clonotype was seen many times. The chain joins TRBV12-3 or TRBV12-4 to TRBJ1-5; no firm D call. The CDR3 has 11 amino acids. Trimming cost V 6 bases and J 7 bases, with 7 bases left between them. CDR3 amino acids: CASSLGQPQHF. The CDR3 nucleotides read TGTGCCAGCAGCTTGGGCCAGCCCCAGCATTTT.

The chain links TRBV19 to TRBJ2-5, with D possibly called TRBD1 or TRBD2 (5 bases each). CDR1 is LNHDA and CDR2 is SQIVND in the germline V gene (reference sequence). The V gene lost 6 bases and the J gene lost 1 base, with 9 bases spanning the gap. This CDR3 has 13 amino acids. The chain's CDR3 is CASRGEPQETQYF. In DNA form, the CDR3 reads TGTGCCAGTAGGGGGGAGCCCCAAGAGACCCAGTACTTC.

CDR3 nucleotides: TGTGCCAGCAGCCTCCCTGTTTCAGGGGCTTTAACCTACGAGCAGTACTTC. It encodes CASSLPVSGALTYEQYF. The V gene is TRBV7-9, the J gene TRBJ2-7, with a possible D match to TRBD1 (6 bases). Per germline, CDR1 SEHNR and CDR2 FQNEAQ (reference sequence). CDR3 length equals 17 residues. The V gene lost 5 bases and the J gene lost 2 bases, with 22 bases spanning the gap.

The chain has TRBV7-2 and TRBJ1-1; weak D call: TRBD1 (6 bases). V was pared by 6 bases and J by 6 bases, with 14 bases between. Germline assignment: CDR1 SGHTA and CDR2 FQGNSA. The CDR3 runs to 13 residues. CDR3 in DNA: TGTGCCAGCAGACTTACAGGGCGTGCTGAAGCTTTCTTT. It encodes CASRLTGRAEAFF.